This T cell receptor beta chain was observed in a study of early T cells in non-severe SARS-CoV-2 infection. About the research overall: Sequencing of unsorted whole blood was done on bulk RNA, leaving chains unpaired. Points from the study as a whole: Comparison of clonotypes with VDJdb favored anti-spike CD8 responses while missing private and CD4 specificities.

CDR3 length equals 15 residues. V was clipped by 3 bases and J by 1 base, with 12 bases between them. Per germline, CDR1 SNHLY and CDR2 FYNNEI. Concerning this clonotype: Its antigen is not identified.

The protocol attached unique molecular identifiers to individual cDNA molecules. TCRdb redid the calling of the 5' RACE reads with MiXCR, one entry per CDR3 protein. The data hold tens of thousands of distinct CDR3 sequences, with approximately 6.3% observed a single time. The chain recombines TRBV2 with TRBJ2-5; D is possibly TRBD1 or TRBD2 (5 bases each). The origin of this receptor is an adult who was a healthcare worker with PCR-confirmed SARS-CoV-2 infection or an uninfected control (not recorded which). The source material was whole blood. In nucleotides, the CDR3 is TGTGCCAGCAGTGATCCCGGGACCCCCCAAGAGACCCAGTACTTC. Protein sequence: CASSDPGTPQETQYF.